The 14 T cell receptor beta chains given below trace back to one sample, sequenced in a study of blood T cells in healthy people across ages. Combining a sample-barcoded 5' primer with a J-beta primer mix, a second PCR ran for about 6 to 12 cycles. TCRdb recomputed calls from the 5' RACE reads with MiXCR, one row per CDR3 protein. Of about 640,000 distinct CDR3 sequences in the sample, approximately 30% are singletons; the top ten hold approximately 15%. The sequencing sample was made of blood. All receptors come from a woman older than 75 in good health.

This clonotype was recorded a few times. Given a much more abundant clone one base away, this may be a read error. CDR3 loop: CASSEAGRLGHESYTF. CDR3 bases: TGTGCCAGCAGCGAAGCAGGTCGCCTGGGACATGAGAGCTACACCTTC. V usage is TRBV4-2 and J usage is TRBJ1-2; tentatively, D is TRBD1 (6 bases). There are 16 residues in the CDR3. The germline V and J ends were trimmed by 5 bases and 9 bases, with 25 bases remaining between them. Germline values: CDR1 LGHNA, CDR2 YNFKEQ.

Of note for this clonotype: The junction departs from the called germline gene at one end, perhaps through a read error. V usage is TRBV5-1 and J usage is TRBJ1-2; D perhaps matches TRBD1 (5 bases). This CDR3 region has 13 residues. CDR1 and CDR2 (germline): SGHRS, YFSETQ. CDR3 sequence reads: CASRKAGNYGYIF. In DNA form, the CDR3 reads TGCGCCAGCAGAAAGGCAGGGAACTATGGCTACATCTTC.

At least ten counts were recorded for this clonotype. This rearrangement joins TRBV5-1 to TRBJ2-7; D may be TRBD1 (6 bases). V dropped 2 bases and J dropped 1 base, with 10 bases sitting between them. Germline-derived CDR1 and CDR2 are SGHRS and YFSETQ. This CDR3 is 14 amino acids long. CDR3 sequence: CASSFLTGSYEQYF. CDR3 bases: TGCGCCAGCAGCTTTCTGACAGGTTCCTACGAGCAGTACTTC.

This clonotype was detected many times. This rearrangement joins TRBV13 to TRBJ2-1; D gene ambiguous. The V end lost 1 base, the J end lost 2 bases, and 12 bases lay between the germline ends. The CDR3 is 16 amino acids. Germline CDR1 reads PRHDT; CDR2 reads FYEKMQ (reference sequence). CDR3 bases: TGTGCCAGCAGCTTAGAACCACCAGGCGCCTACAATGAGCAGTTCTTC. This gives the protein CASSLEPPGAYNEQFF.

This clonotype was picked up many times. A much larger clone is a single base away; this may be a read error. The rearrangement links TRBV7-6 to TRBJ2-3; D may be TRBD2 (6 bases). V shed 4 bases and J shed 0 bases, with 8 bases lying between them. Per germline, CDR1 SGHVS and CDR2 FNYEAQ. This CDR3 spans 14 amino acids. CDR3 sequence (DNA): TGTGCCAGCAGCTGGGAGGTCAGCACAGATACGCAGTATTTT. This encodes CASSWEVSTDTQYF.

V gene TRBV5-1 combines with J gene TRBJ2-5; 7 bases map to TRBD1. This CDR3 spans 15 amino acids. The J segment lost 11 bases and the V segment lost 0 bases, leaving 13 bases of the junction unmatched. Per the germline V gene, CDR1 is SGHRS and CDR2 is YFSETQ. In DNA, the CDR3 is TGCGCCAGCAGCTTGGTCGGGCCGGACCAGGGGGAGCAGTACTTC. Amino acids: CASSLVGPDQGEQYF.

The CDR3 nucleotides read TGTGCCAGCAGCTTGGATGCGGGAGCAGCCAAAAACATTCAGTACTTC. As protein: CASSLDAGAAKNIQYF. The chain is built from TRBV5-5 and TRBJ2-4; 7 bases match TRBD2. From germline, CDR1 is SGHKS and CDR2 YYEKEE (reference sequence). The junction had 3 bases not matched to a gene; V was cut back by 0 bases and J by 0 bases. The CDR3 totals 16 residues.

The CDR3 region has the DNA TGTGCCAGCAGCTTAGGGTCTAGCGGGGGGGTAAACACGCAGTATTTT. It specifies CASSLGSSGGVNTQYF. V and J are TRBV7-2 and TRBJ2-3; 12 positions match TRBD2. The V gene end was trimmed by 1 base and the J gene end by 9 bases; junction bases not matched to a gene: 8. The CDR3 spans 16 residues. The V gene's germline CDR1 is SGHTA and CDR2 FQGNSA.

CDR3 in amino acids: CASSWASSGSVIETQYF. CDR3 in DNA: TGTGCCAGCAGCTGGGCCTCCAGCGGGAGTGTTATCGAGACCCAGTACTTC. The J gene is TRBJ2-5, the V gene TRBV12-3 or TRBV12-4, with 8 positions matching TRBD2. The CDR3 has 17 amino acids. V lost 6 bases, J lost 5 bases, and 17 bases stayed unmatched.

In its sample, this clonotype was seen a few times. The chain combines TRBV7-9 with TRBJ1-1; 9 bases agree with TRBD1. CDR1 is SEHNR and CDR2 is FQNEAQ in the germline V gene (reference sequence). The CDR3 spans 15 residues. With 4 bases clipped from V and 4 bases from J, the junction kept 7 bases outside the gene matches. DNA of the CDR3: TGTGCCAGCAGCTGGACAGGGGATTCGGGCACTGAAGCTTTCTTT. Protein sequence: CASSWTGDSGTEAFF.

The CDR3 sequence is CASGTGSNEQFF. CDR3 sequence (DNA): TGTGCCAGCGGGACAGGGTCCAATGAGCAGTTCTTC. The chain couples TRBV5-4 to TRBJ2-1; 9 nucleotides agree with TRBD1. Germline loops: CDR1 SGHNT, CDR2 YYREEE (reference sequence). The CDR3 consists of 12 residues. Trimming at V came to 7 bases and at J to 6 bases, leaving 2 bases not matched to a gene.

In its sample, this clonotype was seen many times. Since a much larger clone is just one base distant, this may be a read error. This chain links TRBV2 with TRBJ2-1; 8 nucleotides line up with TRBD2. The better agreement between TRBJ2-7 and the DNA end casts doubt on the J call. Germline V gene sequence: CDR1 SNHLY, CDR2 FYNNEI. This CDR3 has 15 residues. The CDR3, as DNA: TGTGCCAGCAGTGCGCTTAGCGGGACCTACAATGAGCAGTACTTC. This codes for CASSALSGTYNEQYF.

This chain uses TRBV20-1 with TRBJ2-7, with 8 bases lining up with TRBD1. The length of the CDR3 is 11 residues. The V gene end was trimmed by 6 bases and the J gene end by 8 bases; junction bases not matched to a gene: 6. The germline V gene encodes CDR1 DFQATT and CDR2 SNEGSKA (reference sequence). The CDR3 bases are TGCAGTGCACAAAGGACAGGGCAGCAGTACTTC. Protein sequence: CSAQRTGQQYF.

At least ten counts were recorded for this clonotype. V usage is TRBV12-3 or TRBV12-4 and J usage is TRBJ1-5; TRBD1 agrees at 7 bases. The CDR3 has 17 amino acids. After removal of 6 bases from V and 0 bases from J, the junction contained 11 bases not matched to a gene. CDR3 nucleotide sequence: TGTGCCAGCAGCTACGAGGGGACAGACCATAGCAATCAGCCCCAGCATTTT. Amino acid sequence: CASSYEGTDHSNQPQHF.